This T cell receptor beta chain appears in the sequencing data of a study of T-cell reconstitution after alpha-beta-depleted transplantation in children. Study-level points and caveats: Diversity of TCRbeta at day 60 was high in some patients, arising from surviving recipient T cells and thymic progenitors. The main origin of T-cell counts and diversity one year after transplant was newly produced T cells. Several hundred expanded graft clones reportedly supplied alpha-beta T cells about two months after transplant.

Unique molecular identifiers were used in preparing the TCRbeta library. Each CDR3 protein gets one entry after TCRdb re-called the PCR reads with MiXCR. This sample carries more than 40,000 distinct CDR3 sequences, around half of them seen once, and the ten largest clones take around two fifths. Points on this clonotype: The antigen remains undetermined.

The receptor comes from a boy under two years old with SCID, due to receive a stem cell transplant. Specimen: peripheral blood, collected before TCRalphabeta/CD19-depleted stem cell transplant.

CDR3: CASSYGRPSSYEQYF. For the CDR3, the DNA is TGTGCCAGCAGTTACGGACGTCCGAGCTCCTACGAGCAGTACTTC. V gene TRBV6-5 combines with J gene TRBJ2-7; no firm D call. Germline V lookup: CDR1 MNHEY, CDR2 SVGAGI. The CDR3 covers 15 residues. V lost 2 bases and J 0 bases, leaving 11 bases between the germline ends.